Listed here are 6 T cell receptor beta chains from one sample, sequenced in a study of blood T cell repertoires in COVID-19. Generated by immunoSEQ multiplex PCR, the TCRdb table keeps only in-frame clones and is missing some. The sample has approximately 200,000 clones; less than 90% are singletons. Sequencing was carried out using peripheral blood. These receptors were collected from a man aged 35-49 years with active or convalescent COVID-19.

CDR3 in DNA: TGTGCCAGCAGCTCCAGGGACACTGAAGCTTTCTTT. Its translation: CASSSRDTEAFF. This sequence joins TRBV5-6 and TRBJ1-1; maybe TRBD1 (5 bases). The CDR3 has 12 residues. V was trimmed by 3 bases and J by 3 bases, leaving 6 bases between them. Germline-derived CDR1 and CDR2 are SGHDT and YYEEEE. The full variable domain, in which reference TRBV5-6 and TRBJ1-1 provide the parts outside the CDR3, is DAGVTQSPTHLIKTRGQQVTLRCSPKSGHDTVSWYQQALGQGPQFIFQYYEEEERQRGNFPDRFSGHQFPNYSSELNVNALLLGDSALYLCASSSRDTEAFFGQGTRLTVV.

The rearrangement uses TRBV18 and TRBJ2-5; D remains unclear. Trimming stripped 0 bases from V and 4 bases from J, with 12 bases between. The CDR3 is 15 residues long. Germline lookup yields CDR1 KGHSH and CDR2 LQKENI. Here the CDR3 DNA reads TGTGCCAGCTCACCACCGAAAAGCTCAGGAGAGACCCAGTACTTC. It yields the protein CASSPPKSSGETQYF.

V gene TRBV27 combines with J gene TRBJ1-5; TRBD1 aligns across 7 bases. This CDR3 is 13 amino acids long. CDR1 MNHEY and CDR2 SMNVEV come from the germline V gene (reference sequence). The V and J ends lost 3 bases and 6 bases, in that order; junction bases with no gene match: 2. The CDR3 DNA sequence: TGTGCCAGCAGTTTGACAGGGAGTCAGCCCCAGCATTTT. Translating it yields CASSLTGSQPQHF.

The chain is built from TRBV4-2 and TRBJ2-4; 11 bases agree with TRBD2. With 1 base clipped from V and 3 bases from J, the junction kept 8 bases outside the gene matches. The CDR3 extends over 18 amino acids. Germline values: CDR1 LGHNA, CDR2 YNFKEQ. CDR3 DNA sequence: TGTGCCAGCAGCCAAGTAGCGGGAGGGTCATCCGGCAAAAACATTCAGTACTTC. Translating it yields CASSQVAGGSSGKNIQYF.

The chain joins TRBV11-2 to TRBJ2-1; TRBD2 agrees at 8 bases. The CDR3 has 17 residues. Trimming at V came to 0 bases and at J to 9 bases, leaving 13 bases not matched to a gene. Germline assignment: CDR1 SGHAT and CDR2 FQNNGV. The CDR3 DNA reads as TGTGCCAGCAGCTTAGATAGGAGCGGGAGACGGTCGGCTGAGCAGTTCTTC. Protein sequence: CASSLDRSGRRSAEQFF.

This chain links TRBV2 with TRBJ1-2; 9 nucleotides match TRBD1. V was pared by 6 bases and J by 7 bases, with 9 bases of the junction left unmatched. CDR1 and CDR2 (germline): SNHLY, FYNNEI. The CDR3 length is 14 residues. CDR3 nucleotides: TGTGCCAGCAGGTTTAAGGGACAGGGTCCTGGCTACACCTTC. Protein sequence: CASRFKGQGPGYTF.